These T cell receptor beta chains were read from a single sample in a study of blood T cells in healthy people across ages. One entry per CDR3 protein results from TCRdb running MiXCR on the 5' RACE reads. The sample lists 600,000 or so distinct CDR3 sequences; around 21% were seen once. Sequencing was carried out using blood. The source is a man aged 65 to 79 in good health. Each CDR3 is given with its conserved first and last residue. A D gene is named only where the DNA matches it firmly. The size entry is marked missing in some rows and otherwise reads once, few, many or a size class.

D gene: TRBD2; V gene: TRBV4-3; J gene: TRBJ2-3; clone size: many; CDR3 DNA: TGCGCCAGCAGCCAAGATCGGGGGACTAGCGGTTCGCACAGGAATACGCAGTATTTT; CDR3 protein: CASSQDRGTSGSHRNTQYF
D gene: TRBD2; V gene: TRBV3-1; J gene: TRBJ2-5; clone size: -; CDR3 DNA: TGTGCCAGCAGCCAAGTCCTAGCGGGAGGGGAGACCCAGTACTTC; CDR3 protein: CASSQVLAGGETQYF
D gene: TRBD1; V gene: TRBV2; J gene: TRBJ2-2; clone size: -; CDR3 DNA: TGTGCCAGCAATGGACAGGGCGGTCCTAGCGGGGAGCTGTTTTTT; CDR3 protein: CASNGQGGPSGELFF
D gene: TRBD2; V gene: TRBV10-3; J gene: TRBJ2-3; clone size: few; CDR3 DNA: TGTGCCATCAGTGAGACGGGACTAGCGGATAGCACAGATACGCAGTATTTT; CDR3 protein: CAISETGLADSTDTQYF
D gene: TRBD2; V gene: TRBV12-3/TRBV12-4; J gene: TRBJ2-3; clone size: few; CDR3 DNA: TGTGCCAGCAGGCCAAAGCGGGAGGTAGCTACAGATACGCAGTATTTT; CDR3 protein: CASRPKREVATDTQYF
D gene: TRBD2; V gene: TRBV20-1; J gene: TRBJ2-7; clone size: -; CDR3 DNA: TGCAGTGCTAGAACGCGAGGTAGCGGGCCGGGTTACGAGCAGTACTTC; CDR3 protein: CSARTRGSGPGYEQYF
D gene: TRBD2; V gene: TRBV27; J gene: TRBJ2-1; clone size: few; CDR3 DNA: TGTGCCAGCAGTCGGGGGACTAGTTACAATGAGCAGTTCTTC; CDR3 protein: CASSRGTSYNEQFF
D gene: -; V gene: TRBV30; J gene: TRBJ2-2; clone size: few; CDR3 DNA: TGTGCCTGTAGACACCGGAACACCGGGGAGCTGTTTTTT; CDR3 protein: CACRHRNTGELFF
D gene: TRBD1; V gene: TRBV7-9; J gene: TRBJ2-3; clone size: few; CDR3 DNA: TGTGCCAGCAGCTTAGCGGACAGGGCATCGACAGATACGCAGTATTTT; CDR3 protein: CASSLADRASTDTQYF
D gene: TRBD2; V gene: TRBV19; J gene: TRBJ2-3; clone size: -; CDR3 DNA: TGTGCCAGTAGAACACCCGGGACTAACACAGATACGCAGTATTTT; CDR3 protein: CASRTPGTNTDTQYF
D gene: TRBD2; V gene: TRBV6-1; J gene: TRBJ2-1; clone size: few; CDR3 DNA: TGTGCCAGCAGTGAGGAGTTTCCGGGAGGGACCTACAATGAGCAGTTCTTC; CDR3 protein: CASSEEFPGGTYNEQFF
D gene: -; V gene: TRBV11-3; J gene: TRBJ2-5; clone size: -; CDR3 DNA: TGTGCCAGCAGAGCCCAGGGACTGAGCCAGAAAGGGACCCAGTACTTC; CDR3 protein: CASRAQGLSQKGTQYF
D gene: -; V gene: TRBV20-1; J gene: TRBJ2-1; clone size: few; CDR3 DNA: TGCAGTGCTGAGACGATCCTCCCAGGGAAGTACAATGAGCAGTTCTTC; CDR3 protein: CSAETILPGKYNEQFF
D gene: TRBD1; V gene: TRBV5-1; J gene: TRBJ2-2; clone size: -; CDR3 DNA: TGCGCCAGCAGGCCCGGGACAGGATACACCGGGGAGCTGTTTTTT; CDR3 protein: CASRPGTGYTGELFF
D gene: TRBD2; V gene: TRBV20-1; J gene: TRBJ2-1; clone size: -; CDR3 DNA: TGCAGTGCTATGCGGGAGCATGAGCAGTTCTTC; CDR3 protein: CSAMREHEQFF
D gene: -; V gene: TRBV5-6; J gene: TRBJ2-5; clone size: few; CDR3 DNA: TGTGCCAGCAGCACCGGGACGCCCAGAGAGACCCAGTACTTC; CDR3 protein: CASSTGTPRETQYF